The clone carrying this T cell receptor (beta chain) was detected many times. The data stem from a study of T cell repertoires in cytomegalovirus infection. TCRdb re-called the reads through MiXCR, storing one row per CDR3 protein. The data hold approximately 500,000 distinct CDR3 sequences, with about 17% observed a single time. Germline V gene data show CDR1 as MNHEY and CDR2 as SMNVEV (reference sequence). The CDR3 is 14 amino acids. Trimming removed 0 bases from V and 4 bases from J, with 9 bases in between. The sequence was collected from a human donor in good health (CMV status not recorded). Some clones in this sample may be carry-over from other donors' samples. The V and J genes are TRBV27 and TRBJ2-5; possibly TRBD2 for D (5 bases). The sample was CD8+ T cells from PBMCs. CDR3 sequence: CASSLSASSETQYF. In DNA form, the CDR3 reads TGTGCCAGCAGTTTATCCGCTAGCTCAGAGACCCAGTACTTC.